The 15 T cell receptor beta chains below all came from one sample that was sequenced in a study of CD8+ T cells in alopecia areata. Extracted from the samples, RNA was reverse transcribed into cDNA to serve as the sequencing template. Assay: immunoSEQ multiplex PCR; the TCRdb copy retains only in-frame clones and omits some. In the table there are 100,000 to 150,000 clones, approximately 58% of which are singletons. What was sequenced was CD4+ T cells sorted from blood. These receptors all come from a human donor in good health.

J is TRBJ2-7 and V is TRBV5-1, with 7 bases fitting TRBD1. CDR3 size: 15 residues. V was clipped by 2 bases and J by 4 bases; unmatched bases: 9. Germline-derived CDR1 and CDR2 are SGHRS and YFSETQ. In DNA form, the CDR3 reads TGCGCCAGCAGCTTATCCACAGGGGAACCGTACGAGCAGTACTTC. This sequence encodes CASSLSTGEPYEQYF.

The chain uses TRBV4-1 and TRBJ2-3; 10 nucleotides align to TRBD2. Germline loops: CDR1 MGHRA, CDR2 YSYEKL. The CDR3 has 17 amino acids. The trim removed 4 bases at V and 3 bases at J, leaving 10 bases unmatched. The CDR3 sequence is CASSPRRSSGGTDTQYF. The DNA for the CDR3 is TGCGCCAGCAGCCCCCGGAGGAGTAGCGGGGGGACAGATACGCAGTATTTT.

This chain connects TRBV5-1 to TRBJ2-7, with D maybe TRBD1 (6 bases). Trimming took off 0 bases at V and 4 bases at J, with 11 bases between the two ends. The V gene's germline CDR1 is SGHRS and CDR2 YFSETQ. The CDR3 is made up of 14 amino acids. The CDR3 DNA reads TGCGCCAGCAGCTTGGGACAGGTGGGGTACGAGCAGTACTTC. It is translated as CASSLGQVGYEQYF.

CDR3 DNA sequence: TGTGCCAGCAGCTTAGGCGGGGGTTACAATGAGCAGTTCTTC. It is translated as CASSLGGGYNEQFF. V usage is TRBV13 and J usage is TRBJ2-1; D is possibly TRBD2 (6 bases). Looked up from germline, CDR1 is PRHDT and CDR2 is FYEKMQ (reference sequence). The CDR3 contains 14 residues. Trimming removed 0 bases from V and 4 bases from J, with 7 bases in between.

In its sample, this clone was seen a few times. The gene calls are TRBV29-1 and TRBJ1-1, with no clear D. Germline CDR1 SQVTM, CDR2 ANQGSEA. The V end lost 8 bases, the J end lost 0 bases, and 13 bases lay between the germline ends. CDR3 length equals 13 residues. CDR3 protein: CSFVGRLNTEAFF. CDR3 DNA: TGCAGCTTTGTTGGACGGTTGAACACTGAAGCTTTCTTT.

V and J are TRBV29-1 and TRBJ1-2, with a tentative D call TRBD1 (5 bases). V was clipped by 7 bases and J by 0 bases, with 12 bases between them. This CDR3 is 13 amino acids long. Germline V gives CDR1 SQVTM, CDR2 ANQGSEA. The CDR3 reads CSAPRQSNYGYTF. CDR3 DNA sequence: TGCAGCGCACCCAGACAGTCTAACTATGGCTACACCTTC. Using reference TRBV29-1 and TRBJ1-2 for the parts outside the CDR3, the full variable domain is SAVISQKPSRDICQRGTSLTIQCQVDSQVTMMFWYRQQPGQSLTLIATANQGSEATYESGFVIDKFPISRPNLTFSTLTVSNMSPEDSSIYLCSAPRQSNYGYTFGSGTRLTVV.

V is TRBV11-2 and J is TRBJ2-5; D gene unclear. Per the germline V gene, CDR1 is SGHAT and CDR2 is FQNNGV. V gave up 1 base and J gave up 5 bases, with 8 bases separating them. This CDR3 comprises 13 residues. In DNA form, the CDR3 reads TGTGCCAGCAGCTTAGGCCGTCTGGAGACCCAGTACTTC. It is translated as CASSLGRLETQYF.

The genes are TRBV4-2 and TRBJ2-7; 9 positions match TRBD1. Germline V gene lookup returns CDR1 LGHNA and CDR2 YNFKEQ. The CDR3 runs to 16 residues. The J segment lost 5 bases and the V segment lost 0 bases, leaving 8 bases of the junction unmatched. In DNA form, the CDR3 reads TGTGCCAGCAGCCAAGATGTCACAGGGGGCAAGAACGAGCAGTACTTC. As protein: CASSQDVTGGKNEQYF.

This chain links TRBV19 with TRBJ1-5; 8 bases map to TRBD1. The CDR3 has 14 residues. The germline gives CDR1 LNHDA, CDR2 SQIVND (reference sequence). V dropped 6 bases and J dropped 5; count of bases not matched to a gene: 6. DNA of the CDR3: TGTGCCAGTAGCCCCGGACAGGGACATCAGCCCCAGCATTTT. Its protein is CASSPGQGHQPQHF.

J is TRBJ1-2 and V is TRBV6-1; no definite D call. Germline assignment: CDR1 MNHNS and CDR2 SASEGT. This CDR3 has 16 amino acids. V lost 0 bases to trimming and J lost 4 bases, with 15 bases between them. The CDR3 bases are TGTGCCAGCAGTGAAGCGGAGGATTCGCCCAGCTATGGCTACACCTTC. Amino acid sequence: CASSEAEDSPSYGYTF.

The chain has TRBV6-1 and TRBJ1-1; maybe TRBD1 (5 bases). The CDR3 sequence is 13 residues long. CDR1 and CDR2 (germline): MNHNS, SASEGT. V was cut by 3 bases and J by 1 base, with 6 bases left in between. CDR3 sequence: CASSDRANTEAFF. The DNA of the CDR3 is TGTGCCAGCAGTGACAGGGCGAACACTGAAGCTTTCTTT.

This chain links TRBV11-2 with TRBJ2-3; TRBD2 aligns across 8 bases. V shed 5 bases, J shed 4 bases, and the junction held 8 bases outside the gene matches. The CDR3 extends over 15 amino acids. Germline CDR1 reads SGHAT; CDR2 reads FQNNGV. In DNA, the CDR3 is TGTGCCAGCAGCCCCCCAGCGGGGGCCTCAGATACGCAGTATTTT. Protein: CASSPPAGASDTQYF. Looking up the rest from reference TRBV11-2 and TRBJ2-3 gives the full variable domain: EAGVAQSPRYKIIEKRQSVAFWCNPISGHATLYWYQQILGQGPKLLIQFQNNGVVDDSQLPKDRFSAERLKGVDSTLKIQPAKLEDSAVYLCASSPPAGASDTQYFGPGTRLTVL.

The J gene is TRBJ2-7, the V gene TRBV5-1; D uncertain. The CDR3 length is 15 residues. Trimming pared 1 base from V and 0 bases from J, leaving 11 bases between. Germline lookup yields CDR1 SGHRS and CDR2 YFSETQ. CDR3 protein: CASSLSAGYSYEQYF. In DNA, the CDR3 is TGCGCCAGCAGCTTGTCAGCCGGGTACTCCTACGAGCAGTACTTC.

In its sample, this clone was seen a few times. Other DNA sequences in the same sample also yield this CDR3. For the CDR3, the DNA is TGCAGCGTTGGGGGATACAATGAGCAGTTCTTC. Its protein is CSVGGYNEQFF. The V and J genes are TRBV29-1 and TRBJ2-1; D is unclear. Germline CDR1 reads SQVTM; CDR2 reads ANQGSEA. The CDR3 consists of 11 residues. The V gene lost 4 bases and the J gene lost 4 bases, with 5 bases spanning the gap.

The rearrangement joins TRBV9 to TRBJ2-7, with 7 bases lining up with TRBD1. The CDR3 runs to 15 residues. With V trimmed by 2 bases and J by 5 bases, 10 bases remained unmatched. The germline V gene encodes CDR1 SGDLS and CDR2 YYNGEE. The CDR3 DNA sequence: TGTGCCAGCAGCGTCAGGGGGACCGCAGCAGACGAGCAGTACTTC. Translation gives CASSVRGTAADEQYF.